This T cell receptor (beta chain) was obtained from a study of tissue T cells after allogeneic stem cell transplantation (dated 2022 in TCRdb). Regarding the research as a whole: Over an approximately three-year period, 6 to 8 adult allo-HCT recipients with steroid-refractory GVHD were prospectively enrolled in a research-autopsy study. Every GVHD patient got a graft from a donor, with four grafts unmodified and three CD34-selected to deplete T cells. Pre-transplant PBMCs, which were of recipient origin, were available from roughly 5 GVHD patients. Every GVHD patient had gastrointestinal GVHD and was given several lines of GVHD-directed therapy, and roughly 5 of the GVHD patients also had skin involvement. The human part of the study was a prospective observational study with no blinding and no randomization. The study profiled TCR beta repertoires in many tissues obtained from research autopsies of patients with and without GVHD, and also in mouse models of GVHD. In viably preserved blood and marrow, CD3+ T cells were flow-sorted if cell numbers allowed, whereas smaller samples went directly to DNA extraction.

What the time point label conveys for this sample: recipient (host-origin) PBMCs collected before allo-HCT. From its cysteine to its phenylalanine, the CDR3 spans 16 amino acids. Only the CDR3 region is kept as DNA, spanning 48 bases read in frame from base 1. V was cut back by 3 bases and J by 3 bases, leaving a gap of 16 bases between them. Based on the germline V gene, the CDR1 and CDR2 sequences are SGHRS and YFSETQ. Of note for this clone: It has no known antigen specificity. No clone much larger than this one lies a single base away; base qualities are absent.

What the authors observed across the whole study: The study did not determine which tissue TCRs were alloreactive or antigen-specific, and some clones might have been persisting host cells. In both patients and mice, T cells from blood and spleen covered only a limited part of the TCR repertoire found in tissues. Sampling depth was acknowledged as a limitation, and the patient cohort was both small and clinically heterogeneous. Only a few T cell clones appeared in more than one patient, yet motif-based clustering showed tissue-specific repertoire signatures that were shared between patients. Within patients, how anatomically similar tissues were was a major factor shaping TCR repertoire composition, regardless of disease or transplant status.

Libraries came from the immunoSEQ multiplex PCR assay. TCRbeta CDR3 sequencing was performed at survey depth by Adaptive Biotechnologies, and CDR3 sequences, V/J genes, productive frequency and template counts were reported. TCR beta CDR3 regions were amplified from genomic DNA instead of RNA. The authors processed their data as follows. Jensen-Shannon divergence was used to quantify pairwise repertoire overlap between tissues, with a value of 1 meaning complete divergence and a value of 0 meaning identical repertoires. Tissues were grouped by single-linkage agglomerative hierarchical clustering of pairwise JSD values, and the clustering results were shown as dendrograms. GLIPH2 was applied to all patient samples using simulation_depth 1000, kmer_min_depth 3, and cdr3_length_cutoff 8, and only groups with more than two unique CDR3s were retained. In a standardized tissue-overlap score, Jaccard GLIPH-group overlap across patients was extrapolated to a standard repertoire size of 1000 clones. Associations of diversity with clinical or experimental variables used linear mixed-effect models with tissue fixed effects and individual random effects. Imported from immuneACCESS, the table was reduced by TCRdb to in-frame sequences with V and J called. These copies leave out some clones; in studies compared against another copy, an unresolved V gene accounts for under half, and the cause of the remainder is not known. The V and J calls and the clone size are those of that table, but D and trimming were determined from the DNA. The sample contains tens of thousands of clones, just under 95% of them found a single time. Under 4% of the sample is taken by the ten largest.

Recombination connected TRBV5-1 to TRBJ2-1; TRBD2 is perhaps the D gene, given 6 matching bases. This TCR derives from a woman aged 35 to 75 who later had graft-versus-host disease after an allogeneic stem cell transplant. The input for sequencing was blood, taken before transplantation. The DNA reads TGCGCCAGCAGCTGGGGTCTCGGCGGGGTCTACAATGAGCAGTTCTTC. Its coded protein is CASSWGLGGVYNEQFF.